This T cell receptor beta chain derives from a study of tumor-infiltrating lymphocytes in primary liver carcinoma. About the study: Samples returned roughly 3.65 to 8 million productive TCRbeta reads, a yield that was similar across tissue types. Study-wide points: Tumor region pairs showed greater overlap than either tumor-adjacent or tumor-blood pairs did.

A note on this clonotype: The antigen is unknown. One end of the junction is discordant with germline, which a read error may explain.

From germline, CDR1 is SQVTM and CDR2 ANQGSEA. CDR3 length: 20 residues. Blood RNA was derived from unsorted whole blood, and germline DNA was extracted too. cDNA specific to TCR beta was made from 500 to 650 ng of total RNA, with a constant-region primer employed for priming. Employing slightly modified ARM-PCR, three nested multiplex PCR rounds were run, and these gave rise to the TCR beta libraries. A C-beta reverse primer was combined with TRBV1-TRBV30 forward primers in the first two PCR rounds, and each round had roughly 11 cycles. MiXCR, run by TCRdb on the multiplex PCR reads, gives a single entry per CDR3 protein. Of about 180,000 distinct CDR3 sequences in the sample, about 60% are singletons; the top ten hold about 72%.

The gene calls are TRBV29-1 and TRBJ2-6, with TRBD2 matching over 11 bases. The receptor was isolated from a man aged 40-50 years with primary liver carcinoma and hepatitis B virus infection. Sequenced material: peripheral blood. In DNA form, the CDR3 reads TGCAGCGTTGAAGAAAGGGTCATTAGCGGGAGGGCCTCTGGGACCAACGTCCTGACTTTC. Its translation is CSVEERVISGRASGTNVLTF.